Listed here are 30 T cell receptor beta chains from one sample, sequenced in a study of T cell repertoires in cytomegalovirus infection. TCRdb reanalysed the reads using MiXCR and keeps one entry per CDR3 protein. The sample has hundreds of thousands of distinct CDR3 sequences, roughly 12% seen once; the top ten hold 9.5% to 13%. What was sequenced was PBMCs. The receptors were sampled from a human donor in good health (CMV status not recorded). Some clones in this sample may be carry-over from other donors' samples.

This clonotype was seen a few times. V and J are TRBV28 and TRBJ1-5; 8 nucleotides align to TRBD1. Germline V gene lookup returns CDR1 MDHEN and CDR2 SYDVKM. CDR3 size: 14 residues. V trimming: 11 bases; J trimming: 5 bases; junction bases outside the gene matches: 11. This CDR3 reads CAGGGDRSYQPQHF. DNA for the CDR3: TGTGCCGGGGGTGGGGACAGGTCATATCAGCCCCAGCATTTT.

The chain joins TRBV7-9 to TRBJ2-2; TRBD2 aligns across 12 bases. Unmatched junction bases numbered 3, after V lost 5 bases and J lost 2 bases. The CDR3 has 16 amino acids. Per germline, CDR1 SEHNR and CDR2 FQNEAQ (reference sequence). CDR3 sequence: CASSPSGGANTGELFF. The CDR3 DNA reads TGTGCCAGCAGCCCTAGCGGGGGGGCCAACACCGGGGAGCTGTTTTTT.

This clonotype was seen repeatedly, ten times or more. The chain carries TRBV7-8 and TRBJ2-7, with D possibly TRBD2 on 7 matching bases. Trimming took off 2 bases at V and 6 bases at J, with 17 bases between the two ends. From germline, CDR1 is SGHVS and CDR2 FQNEAQ. The CDR3 totals 15 residues. In nucleotides, the CDR3 is TGTGCCAGCAGCTTAAGGGGGGGCGGTTCCCTCGAGCAGTACTTC. It encodes CASSLRGGGSLEQYF.

This clonotype was seen many times. The chain links TRBV28 to TRBJ1-1; D is uncertain. Germline V lookup: CDR1 MDHEN, CDR2 SYDVKM. Trimming cost V 2 bases and J 4 bases, with 14 bases left between them. CDR3 size: 15 residues. CDR3 sequence reads: CASSLQSDVSTEAFF. Written as DNA, the CDR3 is TGTGCCAGCAGTTTACAGTCAGACGTGAGCACTGAAGCTTTCTTT.

There are many counts of this clonotype. The chain combines TRBV7-2 with TRBJ2-5; TRBD1 might be the D (6 bases). V lost 7 bases and J lost 5, with 20 bases in between. Germline V gene data show CDR1 as SGHTA and CDR2 as FQGNSA. The CDR3 contains 15 residues. CDR3 nucleotide sequence: TGTGCCAGCAACCTTGGCCTTCAGGGGCGGGAGACCCAGTACTTC. This codes for CASNLGLQGRETQYF.

There are many counts of this clonotype. The genes are TRBV12-3 or TRBV12-4 and TRBJ1-2, with D tentatively TRBD1 (6 bases). V was pared by 3 bases and J by 5 bases, with 22 bases between. The length of the CDR3 is 17 residues. Here the CDR3 reads CASSFGEQGAARYGYTF. The CDR3 bases are TGTGCCAGCAGTTTCGGGGAACAGGGAGCGGCGCGGTATGGCTACACCTTC.

This clonotype showed up many times. The chain is built from TRBV6-1 and TRBJ1-1; D call uncertain. Germline V gene sequence: CDR1 MNHNS, CDR2 SASEGT. CDR3 size: 14 residues. Trimming took 8 bases from V and 0 from J, leaving 13 bases between them. CDR3 loop: CASLRNELNTEAFF. CDR3 nucleotide sequence: TGTGCCAGCCTAAGGAACGAATTGAACACTGAAGCTTTCTTT.

At least ten counts were recorded for this clonotype. The rearrangement links TRBV29-1 to TRBJ2-2, with 7 bases matching TRBD2. Germline trimming cut 6 bases from V and 9 bases from J; bases unmatched to any gene: 10. CDR3 length: 13 residues. From germline, CDR1 is SQVTM and CDR2 ANQGSEA. The CDR3 sequence is CSVARETSRELFF. The DNA for the CDR3 is TGCAGCGTCGCCAGGGAGACTAGCCGGGAGCTGTTTTTT.

The table lists this clonotype with a few counts. This chain uses TRBV6-5 with TRBJ2-5; 8 bases line up with TRBD2. This CDR3 contains 16 residues. J gave up 4 bases and V 0 bases, and 7 bases lay outside the gene matches. CDR1 is MNHEY, CDR2 SVGAGI, per germline. In DNA form, the CDR3 reads TGTGCCAGCAGTTACTCGCCTCCAGCGGGAGTAGAGACCCAGTACTTC. This sequence encodes CASSYSPPAGVETQYF.

This clonotype was seen ten or more times. The CDR3: CASSSDRRETQYF. The CDR3 DNA reads as TGTGCCAGCAGTTCGGACAGAAGAGAGACCCAGTACTTC. The chain links TRBV12-3 or TRBV12-4 to TRBJ2-5; a weak D match, TRBD1 (6 bases). Trimming removed 4 bases at V and 4 bases at J, with 10 bases between. The CDR3 is made up of 13 amino acids.

This clonotype was picked up many times. The chain is built from TRBV10-1 and TRBJ2-2, with TRBD2 matching 7 bases. The CDR3 loop spans 16 amino acids. The germline V gene encodes CDR1 WNHNN and CDR2 SYGVQD (reference sequence). J was trimmed by 3 bases and V by 5 bases; bases with no gene match: 9. The CDR3 is CASSPELAEYTGELFF. The DNA for the CDR3 is TGCGCCAGCAGTCCTGAGCTAGCGGAATACACCGGGGAGCTGTTTTTT.

The J gene is TRBJ1-2, the V gene TRBV27; D is unclear. The CDR3 is 16 amino acids. Germline values: CDR1 MNHEY, CDR2 SMNVEV (reference sequence). Trimming pared 5 bases from V and 1 base from J, leaving 17 bases between. CDR3 residues: CASSRLLQAHNYGYTF. The DNA of the CDR3 is TGTGCCAGCAGTCGTTTACTTCAGGCGCATAACTATGGCTACACCTTC.

This clonotype was seen many times. V gene TRBV7-2 combines with J gene TRBJ2-7; D is perhaps TRBD1 (5 bases). The V end lost 3 bases, the J end lost 6 bases, and 18 bases lay between the germline ends. This CDR3 has 15 residues. Germline V CDR1 and CDR2: SGHTA, FQGNSA. CDR3 in DNA: TGTGCCAGCAGCTTGGGGCTAGGGTCGGCGGTCGAGCAGTACTTC. It codes for CASSLGLGSAVEQYF.

This chain links TRBV12-3 or TRBV12-4 with TRBJ2-2, with D unclear. The V and J ends lost 4 bases and 2 bases respectively, with 8 bases between them. This CDR3 comprises 14 residues. In DNA form, the CDR3 reads TGTGCCAGCAGTTGGCAGGAAAACACCGGGGAGCTGTTTTTT. It is translated as CASSWQENTGELFF.

V usage is TRBV5-1 and J usage is TRBJ1-6; maybe TRBD1 (6 bases). CDR3 length: 18 amino acids. Trimming removed 4 bases at V and 0 bases at J, with 17 bases between. Germline CDR1 and CDR2: SGHRS and YFSETQ. For the CDR3, the DNA is TGCGCCAGCAGCGCCGGACTTCAGGGGAGCTCCTATAATTCACCCCTCCACTTT. Residues: CASSAGLQGSSYNSPLHF.

This clonotype was observed at least ten times. This chain uses TRBV27 with TRBJ2-3; 7 bases align to TRBD1. With V trimmed by 2 bases and J by 2 bases, 7 bases remained unmatched. The germline CDR1 and CDR2 sequences are MNHEY and SMNVEV (reference sequence). The CDR3 is 16 amino acids. The CDR3 loop is CASSLGPGQNTDTQYF. The CDR3 nucleotides are TGTGCCAGCAGTTTAGGGCCGGGACAGAACACAGATACGCAGTATTTT.

This clonotype has only a few counts. This chain joins TRBV11-3 and TRBJ2-2; 9 bases line up with TRBD2. CDR1 SGHNT and CDR2 YENEEA come from the germline V gene. V gave up 4 bases and J gave up 7 bases; unmatched junction bases: 13. This CDR3 has 17 residues. CDR3 nucleotides: TGTGCCAGCAGCTCCCGGAGAGGCGGGAGGGCCCTCGGGGAGCTGTTTTTT. It yields the protein CASSSRRGGRALGELFF.

This clonotype has just a few counts. This chain uses TRBV29-1 with TRBJ1-2; D gene ambiguous. Deletions cut 6 bases from V and 5 bases from J, with 13 bases between. The CDR3 is made up of 12 amino acids. CDR1 is SQVTM, CDR2 ANQGSEA, per germline. In DNA form, the CDR3 reads TGCAGCGTCCACAGCCTAGCTTATGGCTACACCTTC. This codes for CSVHSLAYGYTF.

In this sample, this clonotype turned up many times. This chain uses TRBV20-1 with TRBJ2-3; 9 positions agree with TRBD1. CDR1 and CDR2 (germline): DFQATT, SNEGSKA (reference sequence). The CDR3 has 15 residues. V dropped 3 bases and J dropped 0; count of bases not matched to a gene: 4. The CDR3 DNA is TGCAGTGCTAGGGACAGGGGAGTAAGCACAGATACGCAGTATTTT. Residues: CSARDRGVSTDTQYF.

This clonotype occurred a few times. The chain combines TRBV3-1 with TRBJ2-7; D unclear. The germline CDR1 and CDR2 sequences are LGHDT and YNNKEL (reference sequence). V lost 1 base to trimming and J lost 4 bases, with 14 bases between them. The CDR3 contains 15 residues. CDR3 DNA sequence: TGTGCCAGCAGCCAAGGTGGCGACCGAGGATACGAGCAGTACTTC. It specifies CASSQGGDRGYEQYF.

This clonotype came up many times. This sequence joins TRBV7-6 and TRBJ2-2; perhaps TRBD1 as D (6 bases). CDR1 and CDR2 (germline): SGHVS, FNYEAQ. The germline V and J ends were trimmed by 2 bases and 2 bases, with 15 bases remaining between them. This CDR3 has 17 amino acids. The CDR3 nucleotides are TGTGCCAGCAGCTTACCCCCCGGGACACGCAACACCGGGGAGCTGTTTTTT. Its translation is CASSLPPGTRNTGELFF.

This clonotype turned up a few times. The gene calls are TRBV3-1 and TRBJ2-7; 8 nucleotides agree with TRBD2. After removal of 0 bases from V and 6 bases from J, the junction contained 7 bases not matched to a gene. Germline loops: CDR1 LGHDT, CDR2 YNNKEL (reference sequence). The CDR3 contains 15 residues. This CDR3 is CASSQEGGGFVEQYF. Here the CDR3 DNA reads TGTGCCAGCAGCCAAGAAGGCGGGGGGTTCGTCGAGCAGTACTTC.

This clonotype appeared many times. This sequence joins TRBV19 and TRBJ2-3; 10 bases line up with TRBD1. CDR1 LNHDA and CDR2 SQIVND come from the germline V gene (reference sequence). The CDR3 is 14 residues long. V lost 4 bases to trimming and J lost 5 bases; unmatched junction nucleotides: 3. The CDR3: CASSTGQGEDTQYF. DNA for the CDR3: TGTGCCAGTAGTACCGGACAGGGGGAAGATACGCAGTATTTT.

Ten or more counts support this clonotype. The chain recombines TRBV6-5 with TRBJ1-1; no clear D. The CDR3 has 14 amino acids. V lost 3 bases to trimming and J lost 6 bases, with 14 bases between them. Germline CDR1 and CDR2: MNHEY and SVGAGI. CDR3 sequence (DNA): TGTGCCAGCAGTTATGGTCGGGGATTTTCTGAAGCTTTCTTT. Protein sequence: CASSYGRGFSEAFF.

This clonotype was seen many times. The chain recombines TRBV5-1 with TRBJ2-1; TRBD2 agrees at 9 bases. The V gene's germline CDR1 is SGHRS and CDR2 YFSETQ. J lost 7 bases, V lost 3 bases, and 8 bases had no gene match. The CDR3 is 15 amino acids. This CDR3 is CASSSSRREGNEQFF. DNA for the CDR3: TGCGCCAGCAGCTCCAGTAGGCGGGAGGGGAATGAGCAGTTCTTC.

This clonotype was seen at least ten times. The gene calls are TRBV7-6 and TRBJ2-5; no definite D call. V gave up 1 base and J gave up 5 bases, with 14 bases separating them. Germline V gives CDR1 SGHVS, CDR2 FNYEAQ. CDR3 size: 15 residues. For the CDR3, the DNA is TGTGCCAGCAGCTTAGAGGGCCGAGCTCGGGAGACCCAGTACTTC. Translation: CASSLEGRARETQYF. Complete variable domain (other parts from reference TRBV7-6 and TRBJ2-5): GAGVSQSPRYKVTKRGQDVALRCDPISGHVSLYWYRQALGQGPEFLTYFNYEAQQDKSGLPNDRFSAERPEGSISTLTIQRTEQRDSAMYRCASSLEGRARETQYFGPGTRLLVL.

This clonotype was recorded at least ten times. Given a much more abundant clone one base away, this may be a read error. Lacking the conserved final phenylalanine or tryptophan, this CDR3 likely reflects a read error. J is TRBJ1-1 and V is TRBV12-3 or TRBV12-4; D not certain. V dropped 4 bases and J dropped 1 base, with 13 bases sitting between them. The CDR3 runs 15 residues. The CDR3 spells CASSSLGNSNTEAFL. CDR3 DNA: TGTGCCAGCAGTTCCCTTGGGAATTCGAACACTGAAGCTTTCCTT.

The sample holds many counts of this clonotype. The chain uses TRBV6-6 and TRBJ1-2; D not resolved. The germline CDR1 and CDR2 sequences are MNHNY and SVGAGI (reference sequence). Deletions cut 0 bases from V and 4 bases from J, with 15 bases between. The CDR3 spans 16 residues. For the CDR3, the DNA is TGTGCCAGCAGTTACTCGAATCCGGGCGGCTCCTATGGCTACACCTTC. Translated, it gives CASSYSNPGGSYGYTF.

This clonotype appeared a single time. A much bigger clone sits one base away, suggesting this may be a read error. This is likely a read error, given that the CDR3 carries no conserved phenylalanine or tryptophan at its end. The gene calls are TRBV15 and TRBJ1-1; D gene uncertain. The CDR3 loop spans 16 amino acids. Germline CDR1 is LNHNV and CDR2 is YYDKDF (reference sequence). Trimming shortened V by 1 base and J by 0 bases, and 12 bases separated the two germline ends. CDR3 sequence (DNA): TGTGCCACCAGCAGAGGACGGCAACAACTGAACACTGAAGCTTTCTGT. It specifies CATSRGRQQLNTEAFC.

The chain uses TRBV9 and TRBJ1-3; 7 positions match TRBD1. Germline V lookup: CDR1 SGDLS, CDR2 YYNGEE. The CDR3 loop spans 14 amino acids. Trimming at V came to 0 bases and at J to 6 bases, leaving 3 bases not matched to a gene. CDR3 nucleotide sequence: TGTGCCAGCAGCGTAGGACAGGGACCAAACACCATATATTTT. Its protein product is CASSVGQGPNTIYF. The full variable domain, its missing parts supplied by reference TRBV9 and TRBJ1-3, is DSGVTQTPKHLITATGQRVTLRCSPRSGDLSVYWYQQSLDQGLQFLIQYYNGEERAKGNILERFSAQQFPDLHSELNLSSLELGDSALYFCASSVGQGPNTIYFGEGSWLTVV.